Below, 25 T cell receptor beta chains from the same sample are listed, as sequenced in a study of T cells in Graves' hyperthyroidism and ophthalmopathy. From RNA transcripts, TCR beta CDR3 regions were amplified. HTBI primers were the set used in a first-round RT-PCR of the TCR CDR3. TCRdb re-called the multiplex PCR reads with MiXCR, one entry per CDR3 protein. Altogether some 440,000 distinct CDR3 sequences are present, about 15% being singletons, with the ten largest covering approximately 7.5%. Sequencing used blood. The receptors here all came from a woman under 30 with Graves' hyperthyroidism.

This clonotype was counted between two and nine times. This sequence joins TRBV6-6 and TRBJ2-4; D gene ambiguous. Germline loops: CDR1 MNHNY, CDR2 SVGAGI (reference sequence). The V and J ends lost 2 bases and 4 bases respectively, with 9 bases between them. This CDR3 comprises 14 residues. The CDR3 loop is CASSYVPEKNIQYF. Written as DNA, the CDR3 is TGTGCCAGCAGTTACGTGCCAGAAAAAAACATTCAGTACTTC.

The sample holds many counts of this clonotype. The chain joins TRBV27 to TRBJ2-7, with 8 bases lining up with TRBD1. Unmatched junction bases numbered 8, after V lost 7 bases and J lost 3 bases. Germline lookup yields CDR1 MNHEY and CDR2 SMNVEV (reference sequence). The CDR3 is 14 residues long. CDR3 region: CASKTGTGVYEQYF. The CDR3 nucleotides read TGTGCCAGCAAGACCGGGACAGGAGTCTACGAGCAGTACTTC.

Only a few counts were recorded for this clonotype. A much larger clone differs from this one at a single base, so this may be a read error. J is TRBJ1-2 and V is TRBV2; D call uncertain. This CDR3 has 13 amino acids. Germline V gene lookup returns CDR1 SNHLY and CDR2 FYNNEI. Trimming took off 4 bases at V and 2 bases at J, with 8 bases between the two ends. The CDR3 region is CASSGYGNYGYTF. The DNA for the CDR3 is TGTGCCAGCAGTGGCTACGGGAACTATGGCTACACCTTC. The whole variable domain, remainder taken from reference TRBV2 and TRBJ1-2, is EPEVTQTPSHQVTQMGQEVILRCVPISNHLYFYWYRQILGQKVEFLVSFYNNEISEKSEIFDDQFSVERPDGSNFTLKIRSTKLEDSAMYFCASSGYGNYGYTFGSGTRLTVV.

With respect to this clonotype: A read error may produce the germline difference seen at one junction end. The V gene is TRBV6-5, the J gene TRBJ2-2; D is perhaps TRBD2 (5 bases). The CDR3 length is 13 residues. Germline assignment: CDR1 MNHEY and CDR2 SVGAGI. As DNA, the CDR3 is TGTGCCAGCAGTTACTCAGAAGCCGGGGAGCTGTATTTT. Encoded protein: CASSYSEAGELYF.

This clonotype was found many times. The rearrangement links TRBV30 to TRBJ2-5, with 7 bases lining up with TRBD2. Trimming at V came to 2 bases and at J to 4 bases, leaving 7 bases not matched to a gene. Germline V gene sequence: CDR1 GTSNPN, CDR2 SVGIG (reference sequence). The CDR3 sequence is 14 residues long. In DNA form, the CDR3 reads TGTGCCTGGAGTACTGGGGGGGGAGGAGAGACCCAGTACTTC. This sequence encodes CAWSTGGGGETQYF.

At least ten counts were recorded for this clonotype. This sequence joins TRBV12-3 or TRBV12-4 and TRBJ2-5, with 9 nucleotides matching TRBD2. The CDR3 is made up of 17 amino acids. The junction had 14 bases not matched to a gene; V was cut back by 3 bases and J by 6 bases. CDR3 nucleotide sequence: TGTGCCAGCAGTTTCGGGGGGGGCCTAGCGGGGTCGCAGACCCAGTACTTC. Amino acid sequence: CASSFGGGLAGSQTQYF.

The chain links TRBV3-1 to TRBJ2-7, with D perhaps TRBD1 (5 bases). This CDR3 contains 12 residues. The V gene's germline CDR1 is LGHDT and CDR2 YNNKEL (reference sequence). V gave up 5 bases and J gave up 5 bases, with 10 bases separating them. This CDR3 reads CASSSGHHEQYF. The CDR3 nucleotides read TGTGCCAGCAGCTCTGGACACCACGAGCAGTACTTC.

This clonotype occurred a few times. V gene TRBV5-1 combines with J gene TRBJ1-4, with 8 nucleotides matching TRBD1. V shed 3 bases, J shed 4 bases, and the junction held 5 bases outside the gene matches. The germline CDR1 and CDR2 sequences are SGHRS and YFSETQ. The CDR3 loop spans 15 amino acids. DNA of the CDR3: TGCGCCAGCAGCTGGGGGACAGGTCTTAATGAAAAACTGTTTTTT. It yields the protein CASSWGTGLNEKLFF.

The chain employs TRBV3-1 and TRBJ2-2; D is perhaps TRBD1 (5 bases). V lost 4 bases and J lost 3, with 12 bases in between. This CDR3 region has 15 residues. Germline CDR1 LGHDT, CDR2 YNNKEL (reference sequence). The CDR3 bases are TGTGCCAGCAGCCCAGACAGTTTCTACACCGGGGAGCTGTTTTTT. Its translation: CASSPDSFYTGELFF.

This clonotype was recorded at least ten times. This sequence joins TRBV19 and TRBJ1-2, with a weak D call TRBD1 (5 bases). V was pared by 0 bases and J by 4 bases, with 15 bases between. CDR1 is LNHDA, CDR2 SQIVND, per germline (reference sequence). The CDR3 is 16 amino acids. The CDR3 coding sequence is TGTGCCAGTAGTATAGATCTAGTCCCAGGGCCCTATGGCTACACCTTC. Translated: CASSIDLVPGPYGYTF.

The sample holds many counts of this clonotype. The rearrangement links TRBV12-3 or TRBV12-4 to TRBJ2-7; the match to TRBD1 covers 7 bases. V shed 7 bases, J shed 0 bases, and the junction held 6 bases outside the gene matches. CDR3 length: 14 residues. CDR3 bases: TGTGCCAGCAAGGGGCCAGGGGGCTCCTACGAGCAGTACTTC. Translation: CASKGPGGSYEQYF.

This clonotype was seen repeatedly, ten times or more. The chain couples TRBV3-1 to TRBJ2-3, with D uncertain. The germline V gene has CDR1 LGHDT and CDR2 YNNKEL (reference sequence). Deletions cut 4 bases from V and 4 bases from J, with 12 bases between. This CDR3 has 14 residues. The CDR3 protein is CASSPSSWADTQYF. The CDR3 DNA sequence: TGTGCCAGCAGCCCATCCTCATGGGCAGATACGCAGTATTTT.

This clonotype showed up many times. This rearrangement joins TRBV6-6 to TRBJ1-6, with D hard to call. CDR1 and CDR2 from the germline V gene are MNHNY and SVGAGI (reference sequence). This CDR3 contains 14 residues. Trimming shortened V by 2 bases and J by 8 bases, and 10 bases separated the two germline ends. CDR3 in amino acids: CASSYEGRDSPLHF. The DNA for the CDR3 is TGTGCCAGCAGTTACGAAGGGAGGGATTCACCCCTCCACTTT.

This clonotype came up many times. The V call is TRBV2, the J call TRBJ2-7, with a tentative D call TRBD2 (6 bases). The CDR3 extends over 13 amino acids. CDR1 is SNHLY and CDR2 is FYNNEI in the germline V gene. V was clipped by 3 bases and J by 5 bases, with 11 bases between them. The DNA of the CDR3 is TGTGCCAGCAGTGAGGGGGGTCTCAACGAGCAGTACTTC. Amino acid sequence: CASSEGGLNEQYF. The variable domain in full, with the rest retrieved from reference TRBV2 and TRBJ2-7, is EPEVTQTPSHQVTQMGQEVILRCVPISNHLYFYWYRQILGQKVEFLVSFYNNEISEKSEIFDDQFSVERPDGSNFTLKIRSTKLEDSAMYFCASSEGGLNEQYFGPGTRLTVT.

This clonotype appeared many times. The genes are TRBV20-1 and TRBJ1-6; D is perhaps TRBD1 (6 bases). The V and J ends lost 0 bases and 7 bases respectively, with 13 bases between them. The germline gives CDR1 DFQATT, CDR2 SNEGSKA (reference sequence). The CDR3 covers 15 residues. The DNA of the CDR3 is TGCAGTGCTAGAGATCTACAGGGAATAAATTCACCCCTCCACTTT. Its protein product is CSARDLQGINSPLHF.

The chain recombines TRBV6-1 with TRBJ2-7; D may correspond to TRBD1 or TRBD2 (5 bases each). The germline V gene has CDR1 MNHNS and CDR2 SASEGT. V lost 6 bases and J lost 1, with 16 bases in between. CDR3 length: 15 amino acids. CDR3 coding DNA: TGTGCCAGCAGCCCCGGCGAGGGGCCTTCCTACGAGCAGTACTTC. It specifies CASSPGEGPSYEQYF.

The rearrangement links TRBV4-2 to TRBJ1-1; D is ambiguous. The CDR3 spans 13 residues. V lost 0 bases to trimming and J lost 7 bases, with 9 bases between them. The germline CDR1 and CDR2 sequences are LGHNA and YNFKEQ. CDR3 residues: CASSQDRPLEAFF. The CDR3 DNA is TGTGCCAGCAGCCAAGATAGACCCCTTGAAGCTTTCTTT.

The genes are TRBV28 and TRBJ1-1, with D tentatively TRBD1 (6 bases). The V gene's germline CDR1 is MDHEN and CDR2 SYDVKM. V lost 5 bases, J lost 0 bases, and 13 bases lay in between. The CDR3 has 15 residues. The CDR3 loop is CASSPYQGLNTEAFF. CDR3 in DNA: TGTGCCAGCAGTCCCTATCAGGGGCTGAACACTGAAGCTTTCTTT.

This clonotype has a count of ten or more. J is TRBJ1-5 and V is TRBV30; maybe TRBD1 (6 bases). The V gene's germline CDR1 is GTSNPN and CDR2 SVGIG (reference sequence). V was shortened by 7 bases and J by 6 bases, with 16 bases between the two germline ends. The CDR3 is made up of 13 amino acids. The CDR3: CAYTDGTSQPQHF. CDR3 in DNA: TGTGCCTATACGGACGGGACAAGTCAGCCCCAGCATTTT. Variable domain in full (rest from reference TRBV30 and TRBJ1-5): SQTIHQWPATLVQPVGSPLSLECTVEGTSNPNLYWYRQAAGRGLQLLFYSVGIGQISSEVPQNLSASRPQDRQFILSSKKLLLSDSGFYLCAYTDGTSQPQHFGDGTRLSIL.

V gene TRBV3-1 combines with J gene TRBJ2-1; D not resolved. CDR3 length equals 15 residues. Trimming removed 3 bases from V and 6 bases from J, with 15 bases in between. Germline CDR1 reads LGHDT; CDR2 reads YNNKEL (reference sequence). CDR3 DNA sequence: TGTGCCAGCAGCCATTTTTCCGGCTACCTCAATGAGCAGTTCTTC. It specifies CASSHFSGYLNEQFF.

This clonotype came up once. Since a much larger clone is just one base distant, this may be a read error. The chain combines TRBV20-1 with TRBJ1-3; D may be TRBD1 (5 bases). The ends were cut back, 4 bases at V and 2 bases at J, with 9 bases in the middle. The germline V gene encodes CDR1 DFQATT and CDR2 SNEGSKA (reference sequence). The CDR3 loop spans 13 amino acids. The CDR3 DNA sequence: TGCAGTGCTACCGGGGGGACTGGAAACACCATATATTTT. It specifies CSATGGTGNTIYF.

The chain has TRBV27 and TRBJ2-7; 7 bases are shared with TRBD2. Trimming cost V 6 bases and J 3 bases; bases outside gene matches: 8. CDR1 is MNHEY, CDR2 SMNVEV, per germline (reference sequence). The CDR3 consists of 14 residues. The CDR3 loop reads CASRPGTTLYEQYF. The CDR3 coding sequence is TGTGCCAGCAGGCCCGGGACTACTCTCTACGAGCAGTACTTC.

This clonotype was detected ten times or more. The chain uses TRBV5-1 and TRBJ2-3; the D is unclear. The CDR3 has 14 residues. CDR1 and CDR2 (germline): SGHRS, YFSETQ. V was trimmed by 4 bases and J by 3 bases, leaving 12 bases between them. The CDR3 loop reads CASSTATVTDTQYF. The CDR3 nucleotides are TGCGCCAGCAGCACCGCTACAGTAACAGATACGCAGTATTTT. Based on the CDR3 plus reference TRBV5-1 and TRBJ2-3, the full variable domain is KAGVTQTPRYLIKTRGQQVTLSCSPISGHRSVSWYQQTPGQGLQFLFEYFSETQRNKGNFPGRFSGRQFSNSRSEMNVSTLELGDSALYLCASSTATVTDTQYFGPGTRLTVL.

This clonotype was recorded many times. CDR3 amino acids: CAWRHGNTIYF. The CDR3 DNA reads TGTGCCTGGAGACATGGAAACACCATATATTTT. The chain employs TRBV30 and TRBJ1-3; D gene ambiguous. CDR1 GTSNPN and CDR2 SVGIG come from the germline V gene (reference sequence). Trimming shortened V by 3 bases and J by 3 bases, and 3 bases separated the two germline ends. The CDR3 contains 11 residues.

This clonotype came up many times. For the CDR3, the DNA is TGTGCCAGCAGTTTTAGAATCGATGGCTACACCTTC. It translates to CASSFRIDGYTF. The rearrangement uses TRBV28 and TRBJ1-2; D unresolved. Trimming removed 3 bases from V and 6 bases from J, with 8 bases in between. The germline V gene has CDR1 MDHEN and CDR2 SYDVKM. This CDR3 spans 12 amino acids.